Below, one T cell receptor beta chain is given with its context. As yet, its antigen is unknown. V lost 0 bases and J 5 bases, leaving 13 bases between the germline ends. The CDR3 runs 15 residues. The germline V gene has CDR1 MNHNY and CDR2 SVGAGI (reference sequence). The data originate from a study of graft-versus-host responses after intestinal transplantation. Data came from immunoSEQ multiplex PCR; TCRdb stores just in-frame clones and leaves some out. This table holds roughly 92,000 clones, about 88% found once. Study-wide points: In recipient marrow, GvH clones were found, and some appeared first in ileum or blood.

Sequenced material: unstimulated CD4+ T cells sorted from spleen or lymph node cells, taken before transplant. The sequence was obtained from a human donor who was the organ donor for an intestinal transplant. This chain connects TRBV6-6 to TRBJ2-5, with D possibly matching TRBD1 (6 bases). CDR3 loop: CASSYSSVGGETQYF. In nucleotides, the CDR3 is TGTGCCAGCAGTTACTCGTCTGTTGGGGGCGAGACCCAGTACTTC.